This TCR beta chain comes out of a study of cytomegalovirus exposure and HLA in healthy donors. Background on the study: When 398 donors were genotyped, approximately 80% of them were found to fall in the Caucasian-associated ancestry cluster. Overall study findings and caveats: Cytomegalovirus status, reportedly, was diagnosed with high specificity and sensitivity by the classifier. As a later analysis revealed, the rate of TCR association differed by HLA locus, with DRB1 most and HLA-C fewest. The dataset shows that most TCR sequences were rare, while some public TCRs occurred in many donors.

In regard to this clone: What it binds is unknown.

Primers included in the PCR were 60 Vbeta and 13 Jbeta primers. This table comes from immunoSEQ multiplex PCR, and its TCRdb copy is limited to in-frame clones, with some not included. This sample carries around 230,000 clones, around 79% of them seen once, and the ten largest clones take approximately 1.8%. The V gene lost 3 bases and the J gene lost 2 bases, with 11 bases spanning the gap. Germline V gene sequence: CDR1 SGHAT, CDR2 FQNNGV. CDR3 size: 14 residues. This receptor was obtained from a male donor in good health and CMV-seronegative. The sample consisted of PBMCs. The genes are TRBV11-2 and TRBJ2-7; D may be TRBD1 (5 bases). This CDR3 is CASSLAGWPYEQYF. The CDR3 coding sequence is TGTGCCAGCAGCTTGGCAGGGTGGCCCTACGAGCAGTACTTC.